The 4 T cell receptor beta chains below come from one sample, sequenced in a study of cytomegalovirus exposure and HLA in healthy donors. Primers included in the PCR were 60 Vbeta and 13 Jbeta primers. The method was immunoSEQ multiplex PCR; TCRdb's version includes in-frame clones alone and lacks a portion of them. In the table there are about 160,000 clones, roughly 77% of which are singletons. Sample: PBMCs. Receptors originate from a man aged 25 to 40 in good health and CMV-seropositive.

The CDR3 loop is CASSKGTNTEAFF. CDR3 sequence (DNA): TGTGCCAGCAGCAAAGGGACAAACACTGAAGCTTTCTTT. The chain joins TRBV7-6 to TRBJ1-1; D may be TRBD1 (6 bases). Trimming took 5 bases from V and 2 from J, leaving 9 bases between them. This CDR3 has 13 residues. Looked up from germline, CDR1 is SGHVS and CDR2 is FNYEAQ.

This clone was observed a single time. The CDR3 spells CASSPGMNYGYTF. Here the CDR3 DNA reads TGTGCCAGCAGTCCGGGGATGAACTATGGCTACACCTTC. The V and J genes are TRBV27 and TRBJ1-2, with D uncertain. The V and J ends lost 5 bases and 2 bases respectively, with 9 bases between them. The CDR3 covers 13 residues. Germline CDR1 MNHEY, CDR2 SMNVEV (reference sequence).

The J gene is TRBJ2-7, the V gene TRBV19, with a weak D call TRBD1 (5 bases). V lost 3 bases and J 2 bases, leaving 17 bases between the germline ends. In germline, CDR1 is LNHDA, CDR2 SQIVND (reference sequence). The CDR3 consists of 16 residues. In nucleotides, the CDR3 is TGTGCCAGTAGTATCCTTTCTCAGGGTCCGGCCTACGAGCAGTACTTC. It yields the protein CASSILSQGPAYEQYF.

The CDR3 reads CASRGPDSPLHF. The DNA for the CDR3 is TGTGCCAGCAGGGGGCCGGATTCACCCCTCCACTTT. The chain carries TRBV6-1 and TRBJ1-6; possibly TRBD1 for D (5 bases). Trimming removed 6 bases at V and 8 bases at J, with 8 bases between. This CDR3 contains 12 residues. CDR1 and CDR2 from the germline V gene are MNHNS and SASEGT.